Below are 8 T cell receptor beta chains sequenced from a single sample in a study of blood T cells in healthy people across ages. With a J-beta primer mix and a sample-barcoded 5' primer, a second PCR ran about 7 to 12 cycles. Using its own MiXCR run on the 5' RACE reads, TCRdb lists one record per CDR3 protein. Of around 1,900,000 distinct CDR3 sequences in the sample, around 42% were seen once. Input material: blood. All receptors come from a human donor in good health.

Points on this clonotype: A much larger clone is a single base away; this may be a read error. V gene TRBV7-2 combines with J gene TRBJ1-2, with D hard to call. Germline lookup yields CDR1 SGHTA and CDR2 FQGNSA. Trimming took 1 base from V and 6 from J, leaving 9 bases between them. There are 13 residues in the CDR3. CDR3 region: CASSLVGGNGYTF. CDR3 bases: TGTGCCAGCAGCTTAGTCGGAGGGAATGGCTACACCTTC.

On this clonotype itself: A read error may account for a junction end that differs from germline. The CDR3 DNA reads TGTGCCGGCAGCACGGACACGGCGGCAGATACGCAGTATTTT. Translation: CAGSTDTAADTQYF. The chain links TRBV7-3 to TRBJ2-3; perhaps TRBD1 as D (5 bases). The germline V gene encodes CDR1 SGHTA and CDR2 FQGTGA. This CDR3 spans 14 amino acids.

The CDR3 DNA follows: TGCGCCAGCAGCTTGGCCGGGCAGGGACCTCTAGGCTACACCTTC. Protein product: CASSLAGQGPLGYTF. The chain uses TRBV5-1 and TRBJ1-2; a possible D gene is TRBD1 (5 bases). Germline loops: CDR1 SGHRS, CDR2 YFSETQ. This CDR3 contains 15 residues. Trimming cost V 0 bases and J 8 bases, with 17 bases left between them.

CDR3 in DNA: TGTGCCAGCAGCCCCATCGCAGGGGTGGGGGATGGCTACACCTTC. Protein product: CASSPIAGVGDGYTF. The V gene is TRBV7-2, the J gene TRBJ1-2, with D possibly matching TRBD1 (6 bases). Trimming shortened V by 5 bases and J by 6 bases, and 19 bases separated the two germline ends. CDR3 length: 15 residues. CDR1 is SGHTA, CDR2 FQGNSA, per germline.

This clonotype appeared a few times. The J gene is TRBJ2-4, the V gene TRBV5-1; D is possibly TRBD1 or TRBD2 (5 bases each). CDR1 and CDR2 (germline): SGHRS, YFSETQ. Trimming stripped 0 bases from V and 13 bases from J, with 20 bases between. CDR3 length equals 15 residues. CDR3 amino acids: CASSLGLLDLGEQYF. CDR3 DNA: TGCGCCAGCAGCTTGGGGCTGTTGGACCTGGGGGAGCAGTACTTC.

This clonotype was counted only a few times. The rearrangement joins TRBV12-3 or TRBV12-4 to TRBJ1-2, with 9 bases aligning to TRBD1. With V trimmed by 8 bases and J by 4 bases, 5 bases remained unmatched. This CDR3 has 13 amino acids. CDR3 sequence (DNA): TGTGCCAGCCGGACAGGGGCGGTCTATGGCTACACCTTC. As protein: CASRTGAVYGYTF.

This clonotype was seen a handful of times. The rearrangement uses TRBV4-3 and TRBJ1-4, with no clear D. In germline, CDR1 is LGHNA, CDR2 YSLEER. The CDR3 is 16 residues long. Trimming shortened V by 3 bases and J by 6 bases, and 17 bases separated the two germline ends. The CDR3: CASSQNSRGRDEKLFF. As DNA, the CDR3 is TGCGCCAGCAGCCAGAATAGCCGCGGGAGGGATGAAAAACTGTTTTTT.

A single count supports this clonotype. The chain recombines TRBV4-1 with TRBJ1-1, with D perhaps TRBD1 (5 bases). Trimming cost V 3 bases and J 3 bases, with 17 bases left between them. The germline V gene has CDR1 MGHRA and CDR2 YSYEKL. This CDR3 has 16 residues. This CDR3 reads CASSQTTWDFHTEAFF. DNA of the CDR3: TGCGCCAGCAGCCAGACCACATGGGACTTTCACACTGAAGCTTTCTTT.